These T cell receptor beta chains were read from a single sample in a study of CD8+ T cells in alopecia areata. Assay used: immunoSEQ multiplex PCR; TCRdb lists only in-frame clones, some missing. Here the sample spans 200,000 to 250,000 clones, 64% being singletons. The material sequenced was CD4+ T cells sorted from blood, taken at week 4, from a patient treated with tofacitinib. The origin of the receptors is a human donor with alopecia areata. CDR3s include the opening cysteine and the closing phenylalanine or tryptophan. The D gene is left open where the match is weak. Clone size is shown for a subset of rows, as once, few, many or a class of expanded clone.

v_call: TRBV30
clone_size: -
j_call: TRBJ1-2
d_call: -
cdr3_nt: TGTGCCTGGAGTGGCGCGGGGATTCGTGGCTACACCTTC
cdr3_aa: CAWSGAGIRGYTF

v_call: TRBV5-1
clone_size: -
j_call: TRBJ1-6
d_call: TRBD1
cdr3_nt: TGCGCCAGCAGCAAGACAGGGTATAATTCACCCCTCCACTTT
cdr3_aa: CASSKTGYNSPLHF

v_call: TRBV7-2
clone_size: few
j_call: TRBJ1-5
d_call: -
cdr3_nt: TGTGCCAGCAGCTTTGCTAAGGATCAGCCCCAGCATTTT
cdr3_aa: CASSFAKDQPQHF

v_call: TRBV14
clone_size: once
j_call: TRBJ1-4
d_call: TRBD1
cdr3_nt: TGTGCCAGCAGCCAAGGAAACAGGGGGGGCTCTGAAAAACTGTTTTTT
cdr3_aa: CASSQGNRGGSEKLFF

v_call: TRBV6-1
clone_size: -
j_call: TRBJ2-3
d_call: -
cdr3_nt: TGTGCCAGCAGTGAGAGGAGGGGAGATACGCAGTATTTT
cdr3_aa: CASSERRGDTQYF

v_call: TRBV5-1
clone_size: -
j_call: TRBJ2-1
d_call: TRBD1
cdr3_nt: TGCGCCAGCAGCATCGGACAGGGGGGCCTTGGTGAGCAGTTCTTC
cdr3_aa: CASSIGQGGLGEQFF

v_call: TRBV30
clone_size: -
j_call: TRBJ2-3
d_call: -
cdr3_nt: TGTGCCTGGAGTGTTGGAGGAGGGGCAGATACGCAGTATTTT
cdr3_aa: CAWSVGGGADTQYF

v_call: TRBV2
clone_size: -
j_call: TRBJ2-6
d_call: -
cdr3_nt: TGTGCCAGCAGTCAGGGGGAGGCCGGGGCCAACGTCCTGACTTTC
cdr3_aa: CASSQGEAGANVLTF

v_call: TRBV7-2
clone_size: -
j_call: TRBJ2-1
d_call: -
cdr3_nt: TGTGCCAGCAGCCCACCCGGGGGCTCCTACAATGAGCAGTTCTTC
cdr3_aa: CASSPPGGSYNEQFF

v_call: TRBV29-1
clone_size: -
j_call: TRBJ2-4
d_call: TRBD1
cdr3_nt: TGCAGCGTTGTCATTGTAGGGACAGTGCATGCGCCAGCCAAAAACATTCAGTACTTC
cdr3_aa: CSVVIVGTVHAPAKNIQYF

v_call: TRBV7-2
clone_size: -
j_call: TRBJ2-5
d_call: TRBD2
cdr3_nt: TGTGCCAGCACGACAGCGGGGGGGTTCGAGACCCAGTACTTC
cdr3_aa: CASTTAGGFETQYF

v_call: TRBV6-5
clone_size: -
j_call: TRBJ2-3
d_call: TRBD2
cdr3_nt: TGTGCCAGCAGTGTATCCGGGACTAGCGGTCCGCAGTATTTT
cdr3_aa: CASSVSGTSGPQYF

v_call: TRBV7-2
clone_size: -
j_call: TRBJ2-7
d_call: TRBD2
cdr3_nt: TGTGCCAGCAGCCCGGGGGGGCTTCCCGAGCAGTACTTC
cdr3_aa: CASSPGGLPEQYF

v_call: TRBV30
clone_size: -
j_call: TRBJ2-7
d_call: TRBD1
cdr3_nt: TGTGCCTGGAGTCATCAGGGGGCGCGTATTTCCGAGCAGTACTTC
cdr3_aa: CAWSHQGARISEQYF

v_call: TRBV7-2
clone_size: -
j_call: TRBJ1-2
d_call: -
cdr3_nt: TGTGCCAGCAGCCGGGGTTTCGGCGGCTACACCTTC
cdr3_aa: CASSRGFGGYTF

v_call: TRBV30
clone_size: -
j_call: TRBJ2-3
d_call: TRBD2
cdr3_nt: TGTGCCTGGAGTGGCCTAGCGGGGAGCACAGATACGCAGTATTTT
cdr3_aa: CAWSGLAGSTDTQYF

v_call: TRBV6-5
clone_size: -
j_call: TRBJ2-7
d_call: -
cdr3_nt: TGTGCCAGCAGGCAGGGATTCTCCTACGAGCAGTACTTC
cdr3_aa: CASRQGFSYEQYF

v_call: TRBV25-1
clone_size: -
j_call: TRBJ2-7
d_call: -
cdr3_nt: TGTGCCAGCATAAGAGACGGCTCCTACGAGCAGTACTTC
cdr3_aa: CASIRDGSYEQYF

v_call: TRBV4-2
clone_size: -
j_call: TRBJ1-6
d_call: -
cdr3_nt: TGTGCCAGCAGCCAAGATCGCCAGCCCAATTCACCCCTCCACTTT
cdr3_aa: CASSQDRQPNSPLHF

v_call: TRBV7-9
clone_size: -
j_call: TRBJ1-2
d_call: -
cdr3_nt: TGTGCCAGCAGCTCATGGCGGGTTGGTTATGGCTACACCTTC
cdr3_aa: CASSSWRVGYGYTF

v_call: TRBV27
clone_size: -
j_call: TRBJ1-2
d_call: TRBD1
cdr3_nt: TGTGCCAGCAGTCGGACAGGGCGCTATGGCTACACCTTC
cdr3_aa: CASSRTGRYGYTF

v_call: TRBV5-4
clone_size: -
j_call: TRBJ1-6
d_call: -
cdr3_nt: TGTGCCAGCAGCTCGCCGGGTGGACGGAGTAATTCACCCCTCCACTTT
cdr3_aa: CASSSPGGRSNSPLHF